This T cell receptor beta chain was obtained from a study of blood T cells in healthy people across ages. It was with a sample-barcoded 5' primer and a J-beta primer mix that a second PCR of roughly 7 to 12 cycles was run. Template switching added a 12-random-nucleotide identifier to every cDNA molecule. TCRdb reprocessed the 5' RACE reads with MiXCR, giving one entry per CDR3 protein. The sample has a few hundred thousand distinct CDR3 sequences; 27% are singletons. The germline V gene has CDR1 SGHTA and CDR2 FQGNSA. The CDR3 loop spans 20 amino acids. V shed 5 bases, J shed 1 base, and the junction held 15 bases outside the gene matches. This clonotype was found many times.

The clonotype was recovered from a woman between 65 and 79 years old in good health. V is TRBV7-2 and J is TRBJ2-2, with 11 positions matching TRBD2. The sequenced material came from blood. CDR3 bases: TGTGCCAGCAGCCTTTACAAACCGGGACTAGCGGCCGTGAACACCGGGGAGCTGTTTTTT. Its translation is CASSLYKPGLAAVNTGELFF.